The 17 T cell receptor beta chains below all came from one sample that was sequenced in a study of blood T cell repertoires in COVID-19. Method: immunoSEQ multiplex PCR; TCRdb's copy keeps in-frame clones and lacks some. The sample comprises just under 350,000 clones, around four fifths of which are singletons, and around 3% rests with the top ten. The material sequenced was peripheral blood. The source of these receptors is a man aged 25 to 40 with active or convalescent COVID-19.

This sequence joins TRBV19 and TRBJ1-2, with TRBD1 matching over 9 bases. The germline V gene has CDR1 LNHDA and CDR2 SQIVND (reference sequence). The CDR3 has 13 amino acids. Unmatched junction bases numbered 5, after V lost 7 bases and J lost 5 bases. The CDR3 bases are TGTGCCAGTAACAGGGGGCTTCGATATGGCTACACCTTC. As protein: CASNRGLRYGYTF.

The CDR3, as DNA: TGTGCCAGCAGCTCCCGGACAGGGAAGAGCGGCTACACCTTC. Translating it yields CASSSRTGKSGYTF. The chain uses TRBV7-9 and TRBJ1-2, with TRBD1 identical over 8 bases. This CDR3 spans 14 amino acids. Germline-derived CDR1 and CDR2 are SEHNR and FQNEAQ (reference sequence). The junction had 9 bases not matched to a gene; V was cut back by 4 bases and J by 8 bases.

V is TRBV11-2 and J is TRBJ2-2; tentative D call: TRBD2 (6 bases). Trimming pared 0 bases from V and 4 bases from J, leaving 9 bases between. From germline, CDR1 is SGHAT and CDR2 FQNNGV. This CDR3 is 15 amino acids long. The CDR3 nucleotides are TGTGCCAGCAGCTTAGAGGGACTGAGCACCGGGGAGCTGTTTTTT. This codes for CASSLEGLSTGELFF.

The rearrangement joins TRBV7-9 to TRBJ1-2, with no clear D. Germline CDR1 SEHNR, CDR2 FQNEAQ (reference sequence). There are 14 residues in the CDR3. Deletions cut 2 bases from V and 1 base from J, with 8 bases between. CDR3: CASSLSQLNYGYTF. CDR3 nucleotide sequence: TGTGCCAGCAGCTTATCACAGCTTAACTATGGCTACACCTTC.

The rearrangement links TRBV18 to TRBJ1-6; 10 bases line up with TRBD1. The CDR3 sequence is 20 residues long. The V gene end was trimmed by 2 bases and the J gene end by 7 bases; junction bases not matched to a gene: 17. Germline values: CDR1 KGHSH, CDR2 LQKENI. The CDR3: CASSPRPPGQGNMGNSPLHF. The DNA for the CDR3 is TGTGCCAGCTCACCAAGGCCCCCGGGACAGGGGAATATGGGGAATTCACCCCTCCACTTT.

The chain recombines TRBV11-2 with TRBJ2-7; perhaps TRBD2 as D (6 bases). The germline V gene has CDR1 SGHAT and CDR2 FQNNGV. The CDR3 totals 15 residues. V lost 0 bases to trimming and J lost 5 bases, with 14 bases between them. CDR3 in amino acids: CASSLDAAGRHEQYF. The CDR3 DNA reads as TGTGCCAGCAGCTTAGATGCTGCAGGGAGGCACGAGCAGTACTTC. The full variable domain, its missing parts supplied by reference TRBV11-2 and TRBJ2-7, is EAGVAQSPRYKIIEKRQSVAFWCNPISGHATLYWYQQILGQGPKLLIQFQNNGVVDDSQLPKDRFSAERLKGVDSTLKIQPAKLEDSAVYLCASSLDAAGRHEQYFGPGTRLTVT.

V and J are TRBV4-1 and TRBJ1-5; possible D gene TRBD1, 5 bases. CDR3 length: 16 residues. Germline V gene data show CDR1 as MGHRA and CDR2 as YSYEKL. The germline V and J ends were trimmed by 1 base and 7 bases, with 17 bases remaining between them. The chain's CDR3 is CASSQGVAGGWQPQHF. CDR3 bases: TGCGCCAGCAGCCAAGGGGTAGCGGGGGGTTGGCAGCCCCAGCATTTT.

The V gene is TRBV11-3, the J gene TRBJ2-1; a weak D match, TRBD2 (6 bases). The V gene lost 5 bases and the J gene lost 4 bases, with 9 bases spanning the gap. The CDR3 contains 13 residues. Germline values: CDR1 SGHNT, CDR2 YENEEA. In nucleotides, the CDR3 is TGTGCCAGCAGCCTGGACTATTACAATGAGCAGTTCTTC. Amino acids: CASSLDYYNEQFF.

This rearrangement joins TRBV2 to TRBJ2-2; the D gene is possibly TRBD1 (7 bases). The ends were cut back, 8 bases at V and 1 base at J, with 11 bases in the middle. This CDR3 is 14 amino acids long. Germline V CDR1 and CDR2: SNHLY, FYNNEI. The CDR3 is CASEQGGNTGELFF. The CDR3 DNA reads as TGTGCCAGCGAGCAGGGGGGGAACACCGGGGAGCTGTTTTTT.

J is TRBJ1-5 and V is TRBV28; D gene uncertain. From germline, CDR1 is MDHEN and CDR2 SYDVKM. Trimming pared 5 bases from V and 9 bases from J, leaving 17 bases between. The CDR3 contains 14 residues. The CDR3 here is CASSIGRERGPQHF. In DNA, the CDR3 is TGTGCCAGCAGTATTGGACGGGAGAGAGGGCCCCAGCATTTT.

J is TRBJ2-2 and V is TRBV7-8, with 7 bases that match TRBD1. CDR3 size: 17 residues. The trim removed 1 base at V and 8 bases at J, leaving 13 bases unmatched. The germline CDR1 and CDR2 sequences are SGHVS and FQNEAQ. CDR3 nucleotides: TGTGCCAGCAGCTTAGGTCCAGGGGGAATAACACCGGGGGAGCTGTTTTTT. Amino acids: CASSLGPGGITPGELFF.

The chain combines TRBV7-2 with TRBJ2-1; D perhaps matches TRBD2 (7 bases). V was cut by 1 base and J by 7 bases, with 11 bases left in between. In germline, CDR1 is SGHTA, CDR2 FQGNSA. CDR3 length: 14 residues. CDR3 loop: CASSLEGGRNEQFF. The CDR3 DNA follows: TGTGCCAGCAGCTTAGAGGGGGGGAGGAATGAGCAGTTCTTC.

This clone has just one count. V and J are TRBV21-1 and TRBJ2-2; the table's D gene call, TRBD1, was not cross checked with the DNA. TRBV21-1 is termed a pseudogene. The CDR3 is made up of 17 amino acids. This CDR3 reads CASSKRGGYSGTGELFF. The CDR3 DNA reads as TGTGCCAGCAGCAAAAGAGGGGGATATTCGGGAACCGGGGAGCTGTTTTTT.

The rearrangement links TRBV5-1 to TRBJ2-2, with 7 bases that match TRBD1. Trimming at V came to 6 bases and at J to 5 bases, leaving 7 bases not matched to a gene. This CDR3 region has 14 residues. Germline V lookup: CDR1 SGHRS, CDR2 YFSETQ. The chain's CDR3 is CASTGTEGTGELFF. The CDR3 nucleotides read TGCGCCAGCACCGGGACAGAAGGGACCGGGGAGCTGTTTTTT.

The chain carries TRBV15 and TRBJ2-3; 9 positions agree with TRBD1. V was pared by 7 bases and J by 2 bases, with 4 bases of the junction left unmatched. Germline V lookup: CDR1 LNHNV, CDR2 YYDKDF (reference sequence). This CDR3 is built from 14 residues. The CDR3 loop reads CATNRDRVTDTQYF. The CDR3 DNA sequence: TGTGCCACCAACCGGGACAGGGTCACAGATACGCAGTATTTT.

This clone was seen more than once but under ten times. The rearrangement uses TRBV4-3 and TRBJ1-1; tentative D call: TRBD1 (5 bases). The CDR3 consists of 13 residues. Germline V lookup: CDR1 LGHNA, CDR2 YSLEER. Trimming cost V 0 bases and J 11 bases, with 13 bases left between them. CDR3 nucleotide sequence: TGCGCCAGCAGCCAAGATAGGGCGGGGGAGGCTTTCTTT. Its translation: CASSQDRAGEAFF.

This chain connects TRBV4-2 to TRBJ2-2, with 12 nucleotides matching TRBD2. Germline assignment: CDR1 LGHNA and CDR2 YNFKEQ. The CDR3 is made up of 15 amino acids. The V gene end was trimmed by 7 bases and the J gene end by 7 bases; junction bases not matched to a gene: 7. The CDR3 region is CASNRLAGEGGELFF. CDR3 nucleotides: TGTGCCAGCAACCGACTAGCGGGAGAGGGCGGGGAGCTGTTTTTT.